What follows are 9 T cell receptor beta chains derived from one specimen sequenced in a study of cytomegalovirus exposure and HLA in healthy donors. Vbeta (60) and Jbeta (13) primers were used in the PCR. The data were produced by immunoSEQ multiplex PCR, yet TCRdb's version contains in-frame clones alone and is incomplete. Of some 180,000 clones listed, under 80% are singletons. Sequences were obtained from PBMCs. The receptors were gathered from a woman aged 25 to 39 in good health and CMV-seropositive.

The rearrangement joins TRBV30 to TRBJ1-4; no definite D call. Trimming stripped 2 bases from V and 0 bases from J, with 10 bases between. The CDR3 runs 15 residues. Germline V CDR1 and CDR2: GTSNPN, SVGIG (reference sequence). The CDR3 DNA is TGTGCCTGGAGTAGCTTGGAGGCAACTAATGAAAAACTGTTTTTT. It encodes CAWSSLEATNEKLFF.

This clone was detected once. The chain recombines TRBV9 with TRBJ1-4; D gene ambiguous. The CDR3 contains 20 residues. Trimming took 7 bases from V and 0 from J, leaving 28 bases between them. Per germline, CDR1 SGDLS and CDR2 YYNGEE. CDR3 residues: CASPAGVMDVKETTNEKLFF. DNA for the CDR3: TGTGCCAGCCCCGCCGGGGTTATGGACGTTAAGGAGACAACTAATGAAAAACTGTTTTTT.

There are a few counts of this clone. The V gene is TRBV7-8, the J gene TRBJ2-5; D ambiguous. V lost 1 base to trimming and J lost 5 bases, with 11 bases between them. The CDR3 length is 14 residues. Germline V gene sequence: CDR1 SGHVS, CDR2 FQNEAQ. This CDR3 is CASSLERLVETQYF. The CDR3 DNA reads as TGTGCCAGCAGCTTAGAGAGGCTAGTGGAGACCCAGTACTTC.

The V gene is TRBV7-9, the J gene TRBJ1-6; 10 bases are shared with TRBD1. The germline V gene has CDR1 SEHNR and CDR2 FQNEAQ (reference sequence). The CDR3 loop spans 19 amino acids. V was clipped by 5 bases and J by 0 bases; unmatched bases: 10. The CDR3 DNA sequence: TGTGCCAGCAGCCCCCTGACAGGGGGCCTAAGCTCCTATAATTCACCCCTCCACTTT. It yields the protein CASSPLTGGLSSYNSPLHF.

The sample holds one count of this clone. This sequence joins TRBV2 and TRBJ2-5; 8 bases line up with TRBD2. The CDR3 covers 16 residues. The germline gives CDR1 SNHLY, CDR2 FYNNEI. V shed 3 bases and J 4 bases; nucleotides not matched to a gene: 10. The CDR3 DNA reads TGTGCCAGCAGTGAGGAGAGACTAGCGTATTTAGAGACCCAGTACTTC. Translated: CASSEERLAYLETQYF.

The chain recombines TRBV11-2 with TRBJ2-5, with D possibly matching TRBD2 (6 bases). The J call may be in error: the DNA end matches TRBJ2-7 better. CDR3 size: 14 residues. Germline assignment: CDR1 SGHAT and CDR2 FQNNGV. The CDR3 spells CASSLGRGFYEQYF. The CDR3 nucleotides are TGTGCCAGCAGCTTAGGGAGGGGATTCTACGAGCAGTACTTC.

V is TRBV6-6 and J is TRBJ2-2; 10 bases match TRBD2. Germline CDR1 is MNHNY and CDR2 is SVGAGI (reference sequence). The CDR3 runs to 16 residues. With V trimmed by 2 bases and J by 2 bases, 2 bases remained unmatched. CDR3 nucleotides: TGTGCCAGCAGTTACCAGCGGGGGGGTAACACCGGGGAGCTGTTTTTT. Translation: CASSYQRGGNTGELFF.

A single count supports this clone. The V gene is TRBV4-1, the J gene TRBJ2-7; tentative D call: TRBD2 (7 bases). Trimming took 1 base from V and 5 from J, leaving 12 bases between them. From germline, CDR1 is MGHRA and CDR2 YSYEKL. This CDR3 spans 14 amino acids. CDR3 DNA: TGCGCCAGCAGCCAAGGGGGGGGCCTAAACGAGCAGTACTTC. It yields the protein CASSQGGGLNEQYF.

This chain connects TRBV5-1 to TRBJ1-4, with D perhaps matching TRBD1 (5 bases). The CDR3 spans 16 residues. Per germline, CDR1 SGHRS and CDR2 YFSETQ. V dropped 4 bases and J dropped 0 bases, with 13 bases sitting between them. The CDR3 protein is CASSGQDSATNEKLFF. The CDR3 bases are TGCGCCAGCAGCGGGCAAGACAGCGCAACTAATGAAAAACTGTTTTTT.